Each of the 23 T cell receptor beta chains below was sequenced from the same sample in a study of regulatory T cells in long-lasting Graves disease. Time point meaning: persistent/refractory GD, antithyroid drugs over 5 years with positive TRAb. PBMC RNA was the source of the TCR library. Combining iRepertoire HTBI primers with Arm-PCR of CDR3 regions, the authors built TCR beta libraries. From the multiplex PCR reads, TCRdb called clonotypes with MiXCR, one entry per CDR3 protein. The sample contains around 460,000 distinct CDR3 sequences, under 25% of which appear only once. The sample here was peripheral blood mononuclear cells (PBMCs), taken when the disease was refractory, from a patient treated with antithyroid drugs. These TCRs come from a female donor with Graves disease.

This chain joins TRBV6-1 and TRBJ1-1; TRBD1 might be the D (5 bases). The V end lost 6 bases, the J end lost 8 bases, and 19 bases lay between the germline ends. The CDR3 is 14 amino acids. Germline V gives CDR1 MNHNS, CDR2 SASEGT. CDR3: CASRKSRVEGEAFF. The CDR3 DNA follows: TGTGCCAGCAGAAAGTCCAGGGTTGAGGGCGAAGCTTTCTTT.

This clonotype was seen only a few times. The chain uses TRBV7-2 and TRBJ2-1; a weak D match, TRBD2 (6 bases). V lost 1 base to trimming and J lost 8 bases, with 21 bases between them. In germline, CDR1 is SGHTA, CDR2 FQGNSA. The CDR3 contains 17 residues. The CDR3 sequence is CASSLGLFGSDVYEQFF. The DNA for the CDR3 is TGTGCCAGCAGCTTAGGATTATTCGGGAGTGACGTCTATGAGCAGTTCTTC.

This clonotype appeared many times. This chain uses TRBV15 with TRBJ1-1, with D possibly being TRBD1 (5 bases). Deletions cut 0 bases from V and 7 bases from J, with 15 bases between. In germline, CDR1 is LNHNV, CDR2 YYDKDF (reference sequence). This CDR3 has 15 residues. CDR3 in amino acids: CATSRDKGSSFEAFF. As DNA, the CDR3 is TGTGCCACCAGCAGAGATAAGGGGAGCTCCTTTGAAGCTTTCTTT. Full variable domain (outside the CDR3, taken from reference TRBV15 and TRBJ1-1): DAMVIQNPRYQVTQFGKPVTLSCSQTLNHNVMYWYQQKSSQAPKLLFHYYDKDFNNEADTPDNFQSRRPNTSFCFLDIRSPGLGDTAMYLCATSRDKGSSFEAFFGQGTRLTVV.

This chain links TRBV6-1 with TRBJ2-1; the D is unclear. The V end lost 5 bases, the J end lost 8 bases, and 10 bases lay between the germline ends. This CDR3 comprises 12 residues. Germline V lookup: CDR1 MNHNS, CDR2 SASEGT. The CDR3 DNA is TGTGCCAGCAGTCGGGTAGGAGATGAGCAGTTCTTC. Translated: CASSRVGDEQFF.

This clonotype was seen many times. The chain recombines TRBV16 with TRBJ1-2; possible D gene TRBD1, 5 bases. This CDR3 has 15 residues. V lost 0 bases, J lost 4 bases, and 12 bases lay in between. Germline V gene lookup returns CDR1 KGHSY and CDR2 FQNENV. The CDR3 DNA follows: TGTGCCAGCAGCCAATCTAATGGGGGAGGCTATGGCTACACCTTC. It translates to CASSQSNGGGYGYTF.

This clonotype showed up many times. This chain links TRBV6-2 or TRBV6-3 with TRBJ1-1; TRBD1 agrees at 7 bases. V shed 2 bases, J shed 4 bases, and the junction held 16 bases outside the gene matches. The CDR3 runs to 18 residues. From germline, CDR1 is MNHEY and CDR2 SVGEGT. The DNA of the CDR3 is TGTGCCAGCAGTTACGTATCACTTTCAGGGGGTCGAGGCACTGAAGCTTTCTTT. Translation: CASSYVSLSGGRGTEAFF.

This clonotype was observed a few times. This rearrangement joins TRBV30 to TRBJ1-1; D call uncertain. The CDR3 sequence is 12 residues long. Trimming stripped 3 bases from V and 4 bases from J, with 9 bases between. CDR1 and CDR2 (germline): GTSNPN, SVGIG (reference sequence). The DNA of the CDR3 is TGTGCCTGGAGCGGAGGAGTCACTGAAGCTTTCTTT. Translated: CAWSGGVTEAFF.

In regard to this clonotype: This may be a read error: a much more frequent sequence differs by one nucleotide. The chain links TRBV7-9 to TRBJ2-5; TRBD1 matches at 12 bases. The CDR3 is 18 amino acids. Per germline, CDR1 SEHNR and CDR2 FQNEAQ (reference sequence). V lost 1 base, J lost 0 bases, and 6 bases stayed unmatched. CDR3 DNA: TGTGCCAGCAGCTTAGAGATAGGGACAGGGGGCAACCAAGAGACCCAGTACTTC. Protein sequence: CASSLEIGTGGNQETQYF.

This clonotype was detected only a few times. The rearrangement uses TRBV7-2 and TRBJ1-6, with no clear D. V lost 2 bases and J lost 9, with 17 bases in between. The germline CDR1 and CDR2 sequences are SGHTA and FQGNSA. The CDR3 contains 16 residues. In nucleotides, the CDR3 is TGTGCCAGCAGCTTAAGTCCAGGTTCGATAATTTCACCCCTCCACTTT. This translates into CASSLSPGSIISPLHF.

On this clonotype: Since a much larger clone is just one base distant, this may be a read error. This chain links TRBV27 with TRBJ2-7, with D tentatively TRBD1 (6 bases). Germline V CDR1 and CDR2: MNHEY, SMNVEV (reference sequence). This CDR3 has 15 amino acids. CDR3 DNA sequence: TGTGCCAACAGTTCCCAGGGGACCTGGACCGACGAGCAGTACTTC. Translation gives CANSSQGTWTDEQYF.

V and J are TRBV20-1 and TRBJ2-5, with TRBD2 identical over 8 bases. Germline CDR1 DFQATT, CDR2 SNEGSKA (reference sequence). This CDR3 comprises 13 residues. V lost 6 bases to trimming and J lost 4 bases; unmatched junction nucleotides: 7. The CDR3: CSAPVAGGETQYF. CDR3 DNA: TGCAGTGCCCCGGTTGCGGGGGGAGAGACCCAGTACTTC.

In its sample, this clonotype was seen many times. J is TRBJ1-4 and V is TRBV29-1; 9 bases align to TRBD1. V shed 3 bases, J shed 5 bases, and the junction held 4 bases outside the gene matches. CDR3 length equals 14 residues. Germline CDR1 and CDR2: SQVTM and ANQGSEA. As DNA, the CDR3 is TGCAGCGTTGATGCCGGGACAGGGAATGAAAAACTGTTTTTT. It specifies CSVDAGTGNEKLFF.

This clonotype was detected ten times or more. V usage is TRBV9 and J usage is TRBJ2-5; TRBD2 matches at 9 bases. Germline V gives CDR1 SGDLS, CDR2 YYNGEE. V lost 2 bases, J lost 5 bases, and 7 bases stayed unmatched. The CDR3 contains 15 residues. This CDR3 is CASSVAGGPDETQYF. In nucleotides, the CDR3 is TGTGCCAGCAGCGTCGCGGGAGGGCCGGATGAGACCCAGTACTTC. Filled out from reference TRBV9 and TRBJ2-5, the complete variable domain reads DSGVTQTPKHLITATGQRVTLRCSPRSGDLSVYWYQQSLDQGLQFLIQYYNGEERAKGNILERFSAQQFPDLHSELNLSSLELGDSALYFCASSVAGGPDETQYFGPGTRLLVL.

The J gene is TRBJ2-7, the V gene TRBV5-1, with 7 bases aligning to TRBD1. The trim removed 0 bases at V and 1 base at J, leaving 10 bases unmatched. The CDR3 spans 17 residues. Germline assignment: CDR1 SGHRS and CDR2 YFSETQ. CDR3 in DNA: TGCGCCAGCAGCTTGGAATCGGCCGGGACAGTTTCCTACGAGCAGTACTTC. This gives the protein CASSLESAGTVSYEQYF.

This clonotype was seen a few times. This sequence joins TRBV12-3 or TRBV12-4 and TRBJ2-1, with TRBD2 matching over 9 bases. The junction had 5 bases not matched to a gene; V was cut back by 1 base and J by 7 bases. The CDR3 extends over 15 amino acids. The CDR3 nucleotides are TGTGCCAGCAGTTTAGGGGCGGGGGGGTGGAATGAGCAGTTCTTC. Its protein is CASSLGAGGWNEQFF.

To note about this clonotype: This may arise from a read error, as a much more abundant clone is one base away. The genes are TRBV12-3 or TRBV12-4 and TRBJ1-6; tentative D call: TRBD1 (6 bases). The CDR3 loop spans 12 amino acids. The CDR3 loop is CAGSRQAVPLHF. The CDR3, as DNA: TGTGCCGGCAGCAGACAGGCGGTCCCCCTCCACTTT.

The chain joins TRBV27 to TRBJ1-1; 9 nucleotides align to TRBD1. Germline lookup yields CDR1 MNHEY and CDR2 SMNVEV (reference sequence). J lost 4 bases, V lost 4 bases, and 7 bases had no gene match. This CDR3 contains 15 residues. As DNA, the CDR3 is TGTGCCAGCAGTTCCCCGGACAGGGGTATCACTGAAGCTTTCTTT. It codes for CASSSPDRGITEAFF.

Remarks on this clonotype: A much larger clone is a single base away; this may be a read error. The V and J genes are TRBV3-1 and TRBJ2-5; D gene ambiguous. Germline V lookup: CDR1 LGHDT, CDR2 YNNKEL (reference sequence). This CDR3 spans 15 amino acids. The V and J ends lost 4 bases and 1 base respectively, with 13 bases between them. CDR3: CASSPSMSCQETQYF. As DNA, the CDR3 is TGTGCCAGCAGCCCGTCTATGAGTTGCCAAGAGACCCAGTACTTC.

The V and J genes are TRBV6-1 and TRBJ2-1, with a tentative D call TRBD2 (6 bases). Per germline, CDR1 MNHNS and CDR2 SASEGT. The CDR3 contains 15 residues. Trimming shortened V by 6 bases and J by 5 bases, and 17 bases separated the two germline ends. For the CDR3, the DNA is TGTGCCAGCAGGCCCATTTTCCGGGGGAACAATGAGCAGTTCTTC. This encodes CASRPIFRGNNEQFF.

V is TRBV28 and J is TRBJ2-1; TRBD2 might be the D (6 bases). The CDR3 runs 14 residues. Trimming left V 5 bases short and J 7 bases short, with 15 bases between. CDR1 is MDHEN, CDR2 SYDVKM, per germline. The CDR3 spells CASSISGGTNEQFF. The CDR3 DNA follows: TGTGCCAGCAGTATTAGCGGAGGTACAAATGAGCAGTTCTTC.

The V and J genes are TRBV12-3 or TRBV12-4 and TRBJ1-6, with 9 bases that match TRBD1. This CDR3 has 13 amino acids. Trimming took 7 bases from V and 10 from J; bases not matched to a gene: 5. CDR3 bases: TGTGCCAGCACCCGGACAGGGGACTCACCCCTCCACTTT. It encodes CASTRTGDSPLHF.

This clonotype was seen repeatedly, ten times or more. The CDR3 spells CASSIGLHYEQYF. The DNA of the CDR3 is TGTGCCAGCAGCATAGGACTCCACTACGAGCAGTACTTC. J is TRBJ2-7 and V is TRBV7-8; D possibly corresponds to TRBD2 (5 bases). CDR1 and CDR2 from the germline V gene are SGHVS and FQNEAQ. The CDR3 extends over 13 amino acids. V was shortened by 5 bases and J by 3 bases, with 11 bases between the two germline ends.

The J gene is TRBJ2-1, the V gene TRBV20-1; no clear D. There are 16 residues in the CDR3. Trimming took 0 bases from V and 4 from J, leaving 16 bases between them. In germline, CDR1 is DFQATT, CDR2 SNEGSKA (reference sequence). DNA of the CDR3: TGCAGTGCTAGAGATCCCCTAGGAAACTATTACAATGAGCAGTTCTTC. Translating it yields CSARDPLGNYYNEQFF.